Listed here is a single T cell receptor beta chain. No antigen is known for it. The source of the sample is a study of vaccination and CD4 T cells after COVID-19. Overall study findings and caveats: Post-vaccination reactive clonotypes (median approximately 38) did not differ significantly from post-infection (about 20).

The length of the CDR3 is 15 residues. Germline CDR1 reads SNHLY; CDR2 reads FYNNEI. V shed 1 base and J shed 9 bases, with 13 bases lying between them. Treatment indicated: approximately nine-day PBMC culture with coronavirus spike peptide pools or control peptides (ViraFEST assay). It was with 9 to 10 IU/ml IL-2 and 10 ug/ml peptide pools that 2.2 million or so PBMCs per well were cultured. The assay that was used to sequence DNA from cultured CD4+ T cells was the Oncomine TCR Beta short-read assay. In TCRdb, the PCR reads were re-called with MiXCR into one record per CDR3 protein. This table holds approximately 15,000 distinct CDR3 sequences, approximately 26% found once.

The sequencing input was cultured CD4+ T cells from blood. The rearrangement joins TRBV2 to TRBJ1-6; weak D call: TRBD1 (5 bases). This receptor was identified in a human donor with COVID-19. The chain's CDR3 is CASSEGGTRGSPLHF. In DNA, the CDR3 is TGTGCCAGCAGTGAAGGGGGCACCCGGGGTTCACCCCTCCACTTT. The entire variable domain, with the rest obtained from reference TRBV2 and TRBJ1-6, is as follows: EPEVTQTPSHQVTQMGQEVILRCVPISNHLYFYWYRQILGQKVEFLVSFYNNEISEKSEIFDDQFSVERPDGSNFTLKIRSTKLEDSAMYFCASSEGGTRGSPLHFGNGTRLTVT.